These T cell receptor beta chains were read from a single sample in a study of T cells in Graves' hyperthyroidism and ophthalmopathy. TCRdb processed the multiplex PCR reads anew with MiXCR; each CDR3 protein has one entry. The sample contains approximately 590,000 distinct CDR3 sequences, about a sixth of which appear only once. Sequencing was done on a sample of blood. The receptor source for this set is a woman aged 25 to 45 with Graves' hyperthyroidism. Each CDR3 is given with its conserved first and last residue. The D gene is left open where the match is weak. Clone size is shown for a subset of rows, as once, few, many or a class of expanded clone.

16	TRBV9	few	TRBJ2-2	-	TGTGCCAGCAGCGTAGTCGAAGGCGGGAACACCGGGGAGCTGTTTTTT	CASSVVEGGNTGELFF
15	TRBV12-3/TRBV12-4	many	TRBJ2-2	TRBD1	TGTGCCAGCAGGGAGACAGGGGAGAACACCGGGGAGCTGTTTTTT	CASRETGENTGELFF
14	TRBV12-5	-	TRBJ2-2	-	TGTGCTAGTGGTTTGGGACTCGCCTTAGGGGAGCTGTTTTTT	CASGLGLALGELFF
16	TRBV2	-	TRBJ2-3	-	TGTGCCACCAAATCCCCCGGGGGAGGCCAAGGGGATACGCAGTATTTT	CATKSPGGGQGDTQYF
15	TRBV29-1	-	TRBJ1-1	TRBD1	TGCAGCGTGAATCTTTTAGGGGGCCGGAACACTGAAGCTTTCTTT	CSVNLLGGRNTEAFF
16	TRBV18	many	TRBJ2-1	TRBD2	TGTGCCAGCTCACCACCGTCACTAGCGGGAGTATCTGAGCAGTTCTTC	CASSPPSLAGVSEQFF
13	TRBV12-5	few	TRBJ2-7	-	TGTGCTAGTGGGCGCGACTGGGCCGGCGAGCAGTACTTC	CASGRDWAGEQYF
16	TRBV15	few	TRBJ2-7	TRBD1	TGTGCCACCAGCAGATTATCCGGGACAGTGACCTACGAGCAGTACTTC	CATSRLSGTVTYEQYF
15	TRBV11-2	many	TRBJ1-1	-	TGTGCCAGCAGCTTAAGTTTTTGGGGCTCCGCTGAAGCTTTCTTT	CASSLSFWGSAEAFF
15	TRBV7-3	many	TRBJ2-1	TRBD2	TGTGCCAGCAGCTTAACTAGCGGGATCCACAATGAGCAGTTCTTC	CASSLTSGIHNEQFF
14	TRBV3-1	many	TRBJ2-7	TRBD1	TGTGCCAGCAGTAATAGGACAGGGGGGCGCGAGCAGTACTTC	CASSNRTGGREQYF
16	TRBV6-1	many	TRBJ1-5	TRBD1	TGTGCCAGCAGTCAGGGGGGCAGGCTCCTGGGTCAGCCCCAGCATTTT	CASSQGGRLLGQPQHF
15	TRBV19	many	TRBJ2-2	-	TGTGCCAGTCACCCACTGGACACTAACACCGGGGAGCTGTTTTTT	CASHPLDTNTGELFF
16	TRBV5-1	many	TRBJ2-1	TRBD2	TGCGCCAGCAGCTTGGGGGGCCTAGCGGGAGTGGCTGAGCAGTTCTTC	CASSLGGLAGVAEQFF
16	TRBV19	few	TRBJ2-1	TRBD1	TGTGCCAGTAGCCACAGACAGGGGAGCCTCGGGAATGAGCAGTTCTTC	CASSHRQGSLGNEQFF
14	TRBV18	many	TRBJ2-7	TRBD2	TGTGCCAGCTCACCAGTCCGGGAGGGTTACGAGCAGTACTTC	CASSPVREGYEQYF
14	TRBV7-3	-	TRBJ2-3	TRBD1	TGTGCCAGCAGCGGGACAGGGGGTGATGATACGCAGTATTTT	CASSGTGGDDTQYF
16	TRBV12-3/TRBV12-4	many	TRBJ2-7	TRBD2	TGTGCCAGCAGTTACGGAACTAGCGGGAGAACCTACGAGCAGTACTTC	CASSYGTSGRTYEQYF
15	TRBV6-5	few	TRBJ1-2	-	TGTGCCAGCAGTTACTCGAAGTCGCAGGGGTTTGGCTACACCTTC	CASSYSKSQGFGYTF
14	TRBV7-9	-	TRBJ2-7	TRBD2	TGTGCCAGCAGCCCGGCCCGGGAGGGCAGCGAGCAGTACTTC	CASSPAREGSEQYF
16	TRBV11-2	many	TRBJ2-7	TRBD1	TGTGCCAGCAGCTTATGGGGACAGGGGGCGTCCTACGAGCAGTACTTC	CASSLWGQGASYEQYF
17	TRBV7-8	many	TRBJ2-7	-	TGTGCCAGCAGCTTTTCGGGGCAGGGATTTACGTCCTACGAGCAGTACTTC	CASSFSGQGFTSYEQYF
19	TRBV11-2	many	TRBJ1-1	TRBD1	TGTGCCAGCAGCTTACAAACTTTCACAGGGGGTGACTTCGGCACTGAAGCTTTCTTT	CASSLQTFTGGDFGTEAFF
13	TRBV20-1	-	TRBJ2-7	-	TGCAGTGCTGATACCGGGTCGGGCTACGAGCAGTACTTC	CSADTGSGYEQYF
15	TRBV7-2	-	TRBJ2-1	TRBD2	TGTGCCAGCAGCCTTAGCGGGAGGGCCAGAAATGAGCAGTTCTTC	CASSLSGRARNEQFF
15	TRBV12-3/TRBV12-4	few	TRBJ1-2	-	TGTGCCAGCAGTTCTGTTGGTGACAGGCGTTATGGCTACACCTTC	CASSSVGDRRYGYTF
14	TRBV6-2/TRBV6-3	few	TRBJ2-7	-	TGTGCCAGCAGTTACACCGGGCCCGCCTACGAGCAGTACTTC	CASSYTGPAYEQYF